This T cell receptor beta chain derives from a study of Graves' ophthalmopathy and Graves' hyperthyroidism (dated by TCRdb to about 2018). A note on the overall study: Peripheral blood was collected at initial diagnosis, prior to any treatment. To tell Graves' ophthalmopathy apart from Graves' hyperthyroidism, and to predict which patients would progress to ophthalmopathy, the study relied on TCR beta repertoire signatures. Once sampling was done, hyperthyroidism patients were given methimazole at a starting dose of 30 mg daily, while ophthalmopathy patients were given high-dose intravenous methylprednisolone. To explore V-J signatures that distinguish ophthalmopathy from hyperthyroidism, a discovery set of 100 patients was enrolled, made up of more than 40 with ophthalmopathy and some 60 with stable hyperthyroidism. In total, around 140 blood samples were TCR-sequenced: around 42 ophthalmopathy, approximately 80 hyperthyroidism and about 17 hyperthyroidism-to-ophthalmopathy patients. An independent validation cohort was composed of some 19 hyperthyroidism patients and about 17 patients who later progressed from hyperthyroidism to ophthalmopathy. In roughly 6 hyperthyroidism patients, the T-cell repertoires found in thyroid tissue were compared with those found in blood. The roughly 100 discovery patients were randomly split 7:3 into training and test sets. Paper-wide results and their limitations: Most expanded thyroid clonotypes with a frequency above 0.001 also appeared in blood, which suggests that blood repertoires may reflect the immune response in the thyroid. Sample size was not statistically predetermined, and group allocation was not concealed from the investigators. Ophthalmopathy was separated from stable hyperthyroidism by the 13-signature model with about 89% sensitivity and about 81% specificity in cross-validation and with 80%/75% in the test set. In validation, the model predicted ophthalmopathy progression with less than 71% sensitivity and roughly 72% specificity; approximately 12 predicted patients were CT-confirmed with GO in a median of 6.5 months.

This clonotype was recorded many times. The specificity of this receptor is unknown. The record has no base qualities; no much larger clone is one base away. Ophthalmopathy patients were characterized by moderately to severely active disease, a Clinical Activity Score of at least 3, a NOSPECS grade of at least 4, and a disease duration under 3 months. Patients with other autoimmune diseases, uncontrolled infections, pregnancy or lactation were excluded. Clinical symptoms, serum thyroxine, TRAb, thyroid ultrasound and orbital computed tomography were used for diagnosis. PBMCs were isolated from 7.5 to 10 ml of fresh peripheral blood by Ficoll-Paque density gradient centrifugation. Total RNA was extracted using Trizol reagent, and RNA quality was checked on an Agilent 2100 Bioanalyzer. In the germline V gene, CDR1 corresponds to MGHDK and CDR2 to SYGVNS. At the junction V is shortened by 1 base and J by 0 bases, with 10 bases in between. Its CDR3 holds 16 amino acids, cysteine through phenylalanine. Of all the DNA, just the CDR3 is kept, 48 bases in frame from base 1.

TCR beta CDR3 regions were amplified from RNA transcripts for repertoire sequencing. HTBI primers and the Qiagen OneStep RT-PCR kit were used in a first-round RT-PCR, which was followed by a second-round multiplex PCR, size selection and purification. Libraries were sequenced on an Illumina HiSeq2000 using paired-end 100 bp reads. The authors' pipeline ran thus. SOAPnuke was used to process the reads, throwing out any read that had adapters, had uncalled bases, had a mean Phred below 15, or lacked an exact constant-primer or identifier match. COPE v1.2.5 was used to merge high-quality paired reads. Each unique nucleotide sequence was defined as a clonotype, and clonotypes were aligned to IMGT TRB V, D and J references with MiTCR v1.1. The analysis was limited to V-J combinations with a frequency above 0.0001, which together covered approximately 99% of repertoires. For each V-J combination, a TCR clonal expansion and chaos score was defined as the ratio of F50 clonal expansion to chaos observed in the TCRdist matrix. Welch's t-statistics and random forest were used to reduce features to approximately 13 V-J combinations, which were fed into a naive Bayes classifier. The Morisita-Horn index was used to measure how similar the thyroid and blood repertoires were. The public reads were run again by TCRdb, first through fastp at Q25 and then through MiXCR, and only productive beta chains were kept. Each record represents a unique CDR3 protein, reported with the most common genes and DNA among its rows. For this entry, the V and J calls and clone size follow TCRdb and not the study's own pipeline. Present in this sample are about 480,000 distinct CDR3 sequences, about 15% of which were seen just once. The ten biggest clones cover 8% to 10% of the sample.

The V and J segments used are TRBV25-1 and TRBJ1-3; possibly the D gene is TRBD1, per 5 matching bases. The sequence came from a woman aged 30 to 39 with Graves' ophthalmopathy. Donor details come from another sample of the same person, matched by shared clones. Material for sequencing was blood. The DNA is as follows: TGTGCCAGCAGTGAATGGCGGGGGAGCTCTGGAAACACCATATATTTT. It translates to CASSEWRGSSGNTIYF.